This T cell receptor (beta chain) is from a study of T-cell memory formation after mild COVID-19. Each CDR3 protein gets one entry after TCRdb re-called the 5' RACE reads with MiXCR. The sample has roughly 450,000 distinct CDR3 sequences, 15% to 20% seen once; the top ten hold 10% to 15%. Trimming pared 2 bases from V and 3 bases from J, leaving 20 bases between. The CDR3 is 17 residues long. CDR1 and CDR2 from the germline V gene are LGHNA and YNFKEQ. This clonotype has a handful of counts. The sample comprised PBMCs or a T cell subset sorted from them (not recorded which). This TCR was recovered from an adult woman who had mild COVID-19 (a few samples of this study predate the infection). Cell type and time point are not known. The rearrangement joins TRBV4-2 to TRBJ2-7, with D possibly being TRBD2 (6 bases). The CDR3 reads CASSQIIGGDALYEQYF. The CDR3 DNA reads TGTGCCAGCAGCCAAATAATTGGCGGGGACGCTCTCTACGAGCAGTACTTC.